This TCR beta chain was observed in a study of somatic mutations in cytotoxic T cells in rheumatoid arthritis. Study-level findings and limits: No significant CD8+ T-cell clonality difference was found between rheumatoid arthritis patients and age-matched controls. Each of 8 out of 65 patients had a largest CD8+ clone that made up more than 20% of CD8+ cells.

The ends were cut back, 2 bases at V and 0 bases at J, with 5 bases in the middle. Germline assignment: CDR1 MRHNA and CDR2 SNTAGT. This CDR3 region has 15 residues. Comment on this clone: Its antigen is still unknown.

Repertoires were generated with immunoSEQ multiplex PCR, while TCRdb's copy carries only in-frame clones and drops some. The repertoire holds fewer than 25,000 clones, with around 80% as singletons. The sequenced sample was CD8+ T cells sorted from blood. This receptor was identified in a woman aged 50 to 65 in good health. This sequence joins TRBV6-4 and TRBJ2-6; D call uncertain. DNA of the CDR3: TGTGCCAGCAGTGACAGTGACTCTGGGGCCAACGTCCTGACTTTC. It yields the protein CASSDSDSGANVLTF.